What follows are 10 T cell receptor beta chains derived from one specimen sequenced in a study of post-analysis software for immune sequencing data. Study-wide points: There were about five TRBV segments more frequent in patients than controls, and TRBV5-6, TRBV5-1 and TRBV20-1 were among them.

TCR beta cDNA libraries had unique molecular identifiers. TCRdb fed the PCR reads into MiXCR, producing one record per CDR3 protein. The sample has 430,000 or so distinct CDR3 sequences, approximately 38% seen once. The antigens for these receptors are not known. The specimen was blood. These receptors were obtained from a girl aged 2-10 years with multiple sclerosis.

The chain couples TRBV29-1 to TRBJ2-1; 9 bases align to TRBD2. Per germline, CDR1 SQVTM and CDR2 ANQGSEA. The CDR3 length is 16 residues. After removal of 3 bases from V and 0 bases from J, the junction contained 6 bases not matched to a gene. The CDR3 protein is CSVEKGSGGSYNEQFF. The CDR3 bases are TGCAGCGTTGAGAAGGGTAGCGGGGGCTCCTACAATGAGCAGTTCTTC.

CDR3 region: CASSLARTVLSNQPQHF. CDR3 bases: TGTGCCAGCAGCTTAGCCCGGACGGTTCTTAGCAATCAGCCCCAGCATTTT. The gene calls are TRBV7-8 and TRBJ1-5; no clear D gene. The CDR3 runs 17 residues. The V and J ends lost 0 bases and 0 bases respectively, with 12 bases between them. Per the germline V gene, CDR1 is SGHVS and CDR2 is FQNEAQ.

V and J are TRBV5-1 and TRBJ1-2; D is perhaps TRBD1 (5 bases). The germline gives CDR1 SGHRS, CDR2 YFSETQ. Trimming left V 0 bases short and J 6 bases short, with 9 bases between. There are 13 residues in the CDR3. DNA of the CDR3: TGCGCCAGCAGCTTGGCGGCAGGGCATGGCTACACCTTC. It codes for CASSLAAGHGYTF.

This clonotype was seen more than once but under ten times. This CDR3 reads CASSNRYTRLAAHNEQFF. The CDR3 region has the DNA TGTGCCAGCAGCAACCGATACACCCGACTAGCGGCCCACAATGAGCAGTTCTTC. The V call is TRBV6-1, the J call TRBJ2-1, with 9 nucleotides matching TRBD2. This CDR3 spans 18 amino acids. Germline trimming cut 6 bases from V and 5 bases from J; bases unmatched to any gene: 17. Germline V lookup: CDR1 MNHNS, CDR2 SASEGT.

The sample holds one count of this clonotype. The chain recombines TRBV29-1 with TRBJ2-1; D possibly matches TRBD1 or TRBD2 (5 bases each). This CDR3 region has 13 residues. Germline CDR1 is SQVTM and CDR2 is ANQGSEA. Trimming took off 6 bases at V and 6 bases at J, with 15 bases between the two ends. CDR3 in amino acids: CSVGVDYLNEQFF. The CDR3 nucleotides read TGCAGCGTGGGGGTAGACTATCTCAATGAGCAGTTCTTC.

Only a few counts were recorded for this clonotype. The genes are TRBV7-8 and TRBJ2-3; TRBD1 matches 7 bases. CDR1 and CDR2 from the germline V gene are SGHVS and FQNEAQ. CDR3 length equals 19 residues. Losses at the gene ends were 5 bases for V and 1 base for J; bases not matched to a gene: 18. This chain's CDR3 is CASSAGLGTDYLGTDTQYF. The CDR3 nucleotides read TGTGCCAGCAGCGCCGGTTTAGGGACAGATTACTTAGGCACAGATACGCAGTATTTT.

The chain uses TRBV3-1 and TRBJ2-3, with a tentative D call TRBD2 (7 bases). Germline-derived CDR1 and CDR2 are LGHDT and YNNKEL (reference sequence). The CDR3 runs 16 residues. Between the trimmed V and J ends, which lost 4 bases and 3 bases, there was a span of 17 bases. CDR3 sequence (DNA): TGTGCCAGCAGCCCATCATGGGAGGGGGGAACAGATACGCAGTATTTT. It yields the protein CASSPSWEGGTDTQYF.

This rearrangement joins TRBV20-1 to TRBJ2-5; D not certain. CDR1 and CDR2 (germline): DFQATT, SNEGSKA (reference sequence). The V end lost 4 bases, the J end lost 1 base, and 7 bases lay between the germline ends. CDR3 length: 12 residues. This CDR3 reads CSAKRAQETQYF. In nucleotides, the CDR3 is TGCAGTGCTAAACGGGCCCAAGAGACCCAGTACTTC.

J is TRBJ2-4 and V is TRBV27; tentatively, D is TRBD1 (6 bases). Gene TRBJ2-7 matches the end of the DNA better, so the J call may be wrong. The germline CDR1 and CDR2 sequences are MNHEY and SMNVEV (reference sequence). The CDR3 is 15 amino acids. The CDR3 DNA reads as TGTGCCAGCAGCAAAACAGGGATGGAGAACTACGAGCAGTACTTC. Protein sequence: CASSKTGMENYEQYF.

The J gene is TRBJ2-1, the V gene TRBV9, with TRBD1 identical over 7 bases. V gave up 1 base and J gave up 8 bases; unmatched junction bases: 12. Per germline, CDR1 SGDLS and CDR2 YYNGEE. This CDR3 comprises 16 residues. DNA of the CDR3: TGTGCCAGCAGCGTAAGGTTAGGGACAGTATACGATGAGCAGTTCTTC. Protein sequence: CASSVRLGTVYDEQFF.